This TCR beta chain emerged from a study of chemoradiotherapy in HPV16-positive cancers. Study findings and constraints: Only two HPV16-positive patients supplied the functional HPV-specificity definition. For HPV16-positive patients, expanding HPV-responsive T cells associated with longer recurrence-free survival. During treatment, candidate HPV-specific clones and E7-related motifs expanded in tumor.

The length of the CDR3 is 15 residues. The V and J ends lost 0 bases and 3 bases respectively, with 12 bases between them. CDR1 and CDR2 (germline): SGDLS, YYNGEE. Over chemoradiotherapy, repertoires were sampled more than once. Concerning this clone: Antigen specificity is unknown.

Produced via immunoSEQ multiplex PCR; TCRdb's table is partial and in-frame only. The data hold about 6,500 clones, with 80% to 95% observed a single time. The sequences come from blood, collected from a patient who underwent chemoradiotherapy. The sequence was obtained from a human donor with HPV-associated anogenital cancer. The chain couples TRBV9 to TRBJ1-1; a possible D gene is TRBD1 (5 bases). CDR3 sequence (DNA): TGTGCCAGCAGCGTAGACGGGGTGGGGGACACTGAAGCTTTCTTT. Translated, it gives CASSVDGVGDTEAFF. Drawing the rest from reference TRBV9 and TRBJ1-1, the complete variable domain is DSGVTQTPKHLITATGQRVTLRCSPRSGDLSVYWYQQSLDQGLQFLIQYYNGEERAKGNILERFSAQQFPDLHSELNLSSLELGDSALYFCASSVDGVGDTEAFFGQGTRLTVV.